Each of the 16 T cell receptor beta chains below was sequenced from the same sample in a study of neurological immune-mediated disorders. MiXCR, run by TCRdb on the 5' RACE reads, gives a single entry per CDR3 protein. The sample lists approximately 80,000 distinct CDR3 sequences, around 6% seen once, with roughly 8.6% in the top ten. Time point here: longitudinal time-point 2. The sequenced material came from PBMCs. The receptors here all came from a woman aged 55-69 years with multiple sclerosis.

This clonotype was counted many times. The chain joins TRBV29-1 to TRBJ2-2, with 7 bases fitting TRBD2. Trimming took 5 bases from V and 3 from J; bases not matched to a gene: 6. The germline V gene encodes CDR1 SQVTM and CDR2 ANQGSEA. This CDR3 has 14 residues. This CDR3 is CSVNGLVDTGELFF. The CDR3, as DNA: TGCAGCGTTAACGGACTAGTAGACACCGGGGAGCTGTTTTTT.

This clonotype occurred many times. The chain couples TRBV11-2 to TRBJ2-1, with 13 bases that match TRBD2. This CDR3 spans 15 amino acids. The J segment lost 10 bases and the V segment lost 5 bases, leaving 8 bases of the junction unmatched. Germline V lookup: CDR1 SGHAT, CDR2 FQNNGV. In nucleotides, the CDR3 is TGTGCCAGCAGCCGCACTAGCGGGGGGGCCGTGGAGCAGTTCTTC. Its protein is CASSRTSGGAVEQFF.

The CDR3 DNA is TGTGCCATCAGCCCAGGAGGGACAGAAGGTGAAGCTTTCTTT. Translation: CAISPGGTEGEAFF. This chain joins TRBV6-4 and TRBJ1-1; 7 positions agree with TRBD1. The CDR3 covers 14 residues. Per germline, CDR1 MRHNA and CDR2 SNTAGT. Trimming removed 10 bases from V and 7 bases from J; junction bases left unmatched: 15.

This clonotype was counted many times. This chain joins TRBV12-3 or TRBV12-4 and TRBJ2-7; TRBD2 matches at 7 bases. This CDR3 has 13 residues. Trimming removed 5 bases from V and 3 bases from J; junction bases left unmatched: 4. The CDR3 bases are TGTGCCAGCAGTCGGACTAGGGGCTACGAGCAGTACTTC. Its translation: CASSRTRGYEQYF.

In this sample, this clonotype turned up many times. The junction differs from germline at one of its ends, possibly a read error. The chain joins TRBV30 to TRBJ2-2, with a possible D match to TRBD2 (6 bases). The CDR3 extends over 11 amino acids. CDR1 GTSNPN and CDR2 SVGIG come from the germline V gene (reference sequence). CDR3 region: CAWSRLRELFF. The CDR3 DNA is TGTGCCTGGAGTAGATTACGGGAGTTGTTTTTT.

This clonotype was counted many times. The chain recombines TRBV7-8 with TRBJ1-2, with a possible D match to TRBD1 (6 bases). Germline V lookup: CDR1 SGHVS, CDR2 FQNEAQ. Trimming cost V 5 bases and J 5 bases, with 15 bases left between them. The CDR3 is made up of 14 amino acids. The DNA of the CDR3 is TGTGCCAGCAGCACAACAGGGAACCGTTATGGCTACACCTTC. Translated, it gives CASSTTGNRYGYTF.

Ten or more counts support this clonotype. This chain joins TRBV21-1 and TRBJ1-1; no DNA check was done on the table's D call, TRBD1. TRBV21-1 has pseudogene status. The CDR3 is 18 amino acids. Written as DNA, the CDR3 is TGTGCCAGCAGCAAAGCGAGGGGGGGACAGGCAGGGAACACTGAAGCTTTCTTT. It encodes CASSKARGGQAGNTEAFF.

This clonotype was counted at least ten times. The chain employs TRBV5-1 and TRBJ2-1, with 11 nucleotides matching TRBD2. Looked up from germline, CDR1 is SGHRS and CDR2 is YFSETQ. There are 17 residues in the CDR3. V gave up 0 bases and J gave up 1 base; unmatched junction bases: 3. The CDR3 region is CASSLGGLAASYNEQFF. The CDR3 nucleotides read TGCGCCAGCAGCTTGGGGGGACTAGCGGCGTCCTACAATGAGCAGTTCTTC.

This clonotype has a count of ten or more. In DNA form, the CDR3 reads TGCAGGGCACTAGCGGGGGTCAATGAGCAGTTCTTC. It specifies CRALAGVNEQFF. The chain is built from TRBV20-1 and TRBJ2-1; 11 bases are shared with TRBD2. CDR1 DFQATT and CDR2 SNEGSKA come from the germline V gene (reference sequence). This CDR3 has 12 residues.

The table lists this clonotype with a few counts. The chain joins TRBV24-1 to TRBJ2-1, with 10 bases fitting TRBD2. Germline V CDR1 and CDR2: KGHDR, SFDVKD. The CDR3 covers 16 residues. V dropped 4 bases and J dropped 0; count of bases not matched to a gene: 2. The DNA of the CDR3 is TGTGCCACCAGTGAAGCTAGCGGGGGCTCCTACAATGAGCAGTTCTTC. Amino acid sequence: CATSEASGGSYNEQFF.

This clonotype was picked up a small number of times. This could be a read error, since a much larger clone is one nucleotide away. CDR3 residues: CSVGRGGNEQFF. Here the CDR3 DNA reads TGCAGCGTTGGGAGGGGGGGAAATGAGCAGTTCTTC. This chain links TRBV29-1 with TRBJ2-1, with a weak D call TRBD2 (7 bases). Trimming left V 4 bases short and J 7 bases short, with 11 bases between. This CDR3 has 12 amino acids. Germline CDR1 reads SQVTM; CDR2 reads ANQGSEA.

This clonotype was recorded at least ten times. This chain joins TRBV20-1 and TRBJ1-1; D is undetermined. V was pared by 5 bases and J by 2 bases, with 12 bases between. CDR1 is DFQATT, CDR2 SNEGSKA, per germline (reference sequence). CDR3 length equals 13 residues. CDR3 sequence (DNA): TGCAGTGCTCCAAGGGAGGCTAACACTGAAGCTTTCTTT. It translates to CSAPREANTEAFF.

This clonotype appeared many times. The chain is built from TRBV30 and TRBJ1-1, with D unresolved. V was clipped by 4 bases and J by 1 base, with 13 bases between them. CDR3 length equals 14 residues. Germline CDR1 reads GTSNPN; CDR2 reads SVGIG (reference sequence). This CDR3 is CAWTPGLRNTEAFF. CDR3 in DNA: TGTGCCTGGACCCCCGGACTGAGGAACACTGAAGCTTTCTTT.

This clonotype came up many times. The chain couples TRBV20-1 to TRBJ2-1; 7 nucleotides line up with TRBD2. V dropped 6 bases and J dropped 0; count of bases not matched to a gene: 20. In germline, CDR1 is DFQATT, CDR2 SNEGSKA (reference sequence). The CDR3 is 19 residues long. CDR3 region: CSARWRRSGAHSSYNEQFF. DNA for the CDR3: TGCAGTGCCAGATGGCGTCGCAGCGGGGCCCACAGCTCCTACAATGAGCAGTTCTTC.

This clonotype was detected many times. This chain links TRBV11-2 with TRBJ2-2; 13 positions agree with TRBD2. This CDR3 spans 17 amino acids. With V trimmed by 5 bases and J by 0 bases, 3 bases remained unmatched. Germline loops: CDR1 SGHAT, CDR2 FQNNGV. CDR3 loop: CASSRGTSGANTGELFF. The CDR3 region has the DNA TGTGCCAGCAGCCGGGGGACTAGCGGGGCGAACACCGGGGAGCTGTTTTTT.

This clonotype was recorded at least ten times. This chain joins TRBV20-1 and TRBJ2-1; D ambiguous. Germline-derived CDR1 and CDR2 are DFQATT and SNEGSKA (reference sequence). This CDR3 has 11 residues. V lost 6 bases to trimming and J lost 4 bases, with 7 bases between them. As DNA, the CDR3 is TGCAGTGCGCACCTTTACAATGAGCAGTTCTTC. Translating gives CSAHLYNEQFF.